The 10 T cell receptor beta chains below were found in one sample sequenced in a study of cytomegalovirus exposure and HLA in healthy donors. The PCR made use of 60 Vbeta and 13 Jbeta primers. Produced via immunoSEQ multiplex PCR; TCRdb's table is partial and in-frame only. The sample lists roughly 34,000 clones; approximately 82% were seen once. The sample comprised PBMCs. These receptors were obtained from a woman between 18 and 29 years old in good health and CMV-seronegative.

The V gene is TRBV18, the J gene TRBJ2-1, with unresolved D. The germline V gene has CDR1 KGHSH and CDR2 LQKENI. The CDR3 is 15 residues long. V was trimmed by 4 bases and J by 8 bases, leaving 18 bases between them. The CDR3 nucleotides are TGTGCCAGCTCACGAGGAACTGGCCCTGGCGATGAGCAGTTCTTC. This encodes CASSRGTGPGDEQFF. The full variable domain, rest sourced from reference TRBV18 and TRBJ2-1, is NAGVMQNPRHLVRRRGQEARLRCSPMKGHSHVYWYRQLPEEGLKFMVYLQKENIIDESGMPKERFSAEFPKEGPSILRIQQVVRGDSAAYFCASSRGTGPGDEQFFGPGTRLTVL.

The gene calls are TRBV6-1 and TRBJ2-2; D may be TRBD2 (5 bases). This CDR3 has 15 amino acids. Germline CDR1 MNHNS, CDR2 SASEGT. V gave up 6 bases and J gave up 2 bases, with 13 bases separating them. The CDR3, as DNA: TGTGCCAGCAGCGCAAAAAGCGGAAACACCGGGGAGCTGTTTTTT. This sequence encodes CASSAKSGNTGELFF.

This clone was recorded once. The chain uses TRBV4-1 and TRBJ2-6; D unresolved. The V end was cut by 4 bases, the J end by 0 bases, with 10 bases between. This CDR3 has 16 amino acids. Germline V gives CDR1 MGHRA, CDR2 YSYEKL. Written as DNA, the CDR3 is TGCGCCAGCAGCCCGTTTCGTCTCTCTGGGGCCAACGTCCTGACTTTC. Its protein is CASSPFRLSGANVLTF.

This chain joins TRBV6-1 and TRBJ2-7; 7 nucleotides line up with TRBD1. The trim removed 6 bases at V and 2 bases at J, leaving 10 bases unmatched. The CDR3 is made up of 15 amino acids. Germline V gives CDR1 MNHNS, CDR2 SASEGT. CDR3 DNA sequence: TGTGCCAGCAGCCCGAATCCAGGGGGAACCTACGAGCAGTACTTC. Encoded protein: CASSPNPGGTYEQYF.

The CDR3 bases are TGTGCCAGCAGTTTGGGCAGCCGCTACGAGCAGTACTTC. This gives the protein CASSLGSRYEQYF. The chain has TRBV28 and TRBJ2-7; D is unresolved. This CDR3 has 13 residues. CDR1 is MDHEN and CDR2 is SYDVKM in the germline V gene. V was shortened by 3 bases and J by 3 bases, with 9 bases between the two germline ends.

V is TRBV5-1 and J is TRBJ1-2, with a possible D match to TRBD1 (6 bases). CDR1 SGHRS and CDR2 YFSETQ come from the germline V gene. This CDR3 contains 15 residues. Deletions cut 4 bases from V and 6 bases from J, with 19 bases between. The DNA for the CDR3 is TGCGCCAGCAGCGTCCTCGCAGGGGCGGCGGATGGCTACACCTTC. Its translation: CASSVLAGAADGYTF.

The chain combines TRBV11-2 with TRBJ2-7; possible D gene TRBD1, 5 bases. This CDR3 is 14 amino acids long. V shed 5 bases and J shed 5 bases, with 16 bases lying between them. Germline loops: CDR1 SGHAT, CDR2 FQNNGV. This chain's CDR3 is CASSHTGNQDEQYF. The CDR3 nucleotides read TGTGCCAGCAGCCACACAGGTAATCAGGACGAGCAGTACTTC.

The V gene is TRBV19, the J gene TRBJ1-2, with a possible D match to TRBD1 (6 bases). The CDR3 covers 14 residues. Germline loops: CDR1 LNHDA, CDR2 SQIVND (reference sequence). Trimming removed 3 bases at V and 3 bases at J, with 11 bases between. The CDR3 DNA follows: TGTGCCAGTAGTATCGGGACAATTGACTATGGCTACACCTTC. This codes for CASSIGTIDYGYTF.

A single count supports this clone. The V gene is TRBV7-6, the J gene TRBJ2-3, with D maybe TRBD1 (6 bases). The CDR3 is made up of 15 amino acids. Trimming cost V 5 bases and J 1 base, with 13 bases left between them. The germline V gene has CDR1 SGHVS and CDR2 FNYEAQ. DNA of the CDR3: TGTGCCAGCAGCCCCCAACAGGGAGGCACAGATACGCAGTATTTT. Residues: CASSPQQGGTDTQYF.

V usage is TRBV14 and J usage is TRBJ2-7; weak D call: TRBD1 (5 bases). Germline V lookup: CDR1 SGHDN, CDR2 FVKESK. There are 14 residues in the CDR3. V was cut by 3 bases and J by 4 bases, with 13 bases left in between. CDR3 protein: CASSHLSGPYEQYF. The CDR3 DNA reads TGTGCCAGCAGCCACCTCTCAGGGCCTTACGAGCAGTACTTC.